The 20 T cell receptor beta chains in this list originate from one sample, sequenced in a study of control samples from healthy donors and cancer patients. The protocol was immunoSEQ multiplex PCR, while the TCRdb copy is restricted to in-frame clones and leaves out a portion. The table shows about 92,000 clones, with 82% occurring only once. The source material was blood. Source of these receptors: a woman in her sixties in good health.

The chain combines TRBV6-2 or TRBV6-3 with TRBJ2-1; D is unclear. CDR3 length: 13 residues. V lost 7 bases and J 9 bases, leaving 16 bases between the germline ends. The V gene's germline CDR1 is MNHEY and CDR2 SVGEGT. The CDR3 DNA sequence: TGTGCCAGCACCCCCTCAAGATGGGTTGAGCAGTTCTTC. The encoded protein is CASTPSRWVEQFF.

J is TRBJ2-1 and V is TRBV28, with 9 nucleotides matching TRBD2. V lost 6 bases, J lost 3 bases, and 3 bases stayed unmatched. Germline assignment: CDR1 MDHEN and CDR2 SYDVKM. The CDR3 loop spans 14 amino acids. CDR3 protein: CASRTSGNYNEQFF. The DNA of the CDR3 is TGTGCCAGCAGGACTAGCGGAAACTACAATGAGCAGTTCTTC.

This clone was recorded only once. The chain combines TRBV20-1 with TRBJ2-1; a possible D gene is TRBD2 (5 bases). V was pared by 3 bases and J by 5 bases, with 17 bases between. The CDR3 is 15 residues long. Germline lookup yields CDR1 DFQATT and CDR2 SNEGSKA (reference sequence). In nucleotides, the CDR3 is TGCAGTGCTAGTTCTTGGTCGGGAAATAACAATGAGCAGTTCTTC. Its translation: CSASSWSGNNNEQFF.

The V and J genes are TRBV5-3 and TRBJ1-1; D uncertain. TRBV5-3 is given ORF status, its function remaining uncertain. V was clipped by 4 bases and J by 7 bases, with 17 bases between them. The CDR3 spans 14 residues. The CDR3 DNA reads TGTGCCAGAAGCAATAGAGAGTCGGACCGTGAAGCTTTCTTT. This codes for CARSNRESDREAFF.

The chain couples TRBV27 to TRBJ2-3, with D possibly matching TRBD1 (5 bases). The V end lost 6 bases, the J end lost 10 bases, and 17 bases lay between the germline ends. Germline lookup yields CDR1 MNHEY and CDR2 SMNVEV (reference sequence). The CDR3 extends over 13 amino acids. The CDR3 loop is CASSPRGLTAQYF. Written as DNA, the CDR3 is TGTGCCAGCAGCCCTAGGGGTCTAACCGCGCAGTATTTT.

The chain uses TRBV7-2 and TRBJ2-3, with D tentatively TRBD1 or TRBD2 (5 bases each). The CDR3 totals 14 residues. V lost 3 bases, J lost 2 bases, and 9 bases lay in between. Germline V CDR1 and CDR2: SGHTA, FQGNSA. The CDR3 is CASSFTGPTDTQYF. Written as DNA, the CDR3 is TGTGCCAGCAGCTTTACGGGGCCCACAGATACGCAGTATTTT.

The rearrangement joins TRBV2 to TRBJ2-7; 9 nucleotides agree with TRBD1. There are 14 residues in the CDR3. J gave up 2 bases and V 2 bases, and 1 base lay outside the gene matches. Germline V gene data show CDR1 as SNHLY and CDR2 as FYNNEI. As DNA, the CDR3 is TGTGCCAGCAGTGAACGGACAGGGGCCTACGAGCAGTACTTC. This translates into CASSERTGAYEQYF.

The CDR3, as DNA: TGTGCCAGCAGTTCCATTTTTGGCAGGGCGGCTAATGAGCAGTTCTTC. Translation: CASSSIFGRAANEQFF. This chain joins TRBV27 and TRBJ2-1, with D possibly TRBD1 on 5 matching bases. V shed 4 bases and J shed 7 bases, with 20 bases lying between them. Germline CDR1 MNHEY, CDR2 SMNVEV (reference sequence). The CDR3 is 16 residues long.

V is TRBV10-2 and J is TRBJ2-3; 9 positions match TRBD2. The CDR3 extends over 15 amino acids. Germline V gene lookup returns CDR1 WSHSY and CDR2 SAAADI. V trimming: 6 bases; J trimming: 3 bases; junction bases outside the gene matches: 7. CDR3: CASRRREGLTDTQYF. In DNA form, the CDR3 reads TGCGCCAGCAGACGGCGGGAGGGCCTGACAGATACGCAGTATTTT.

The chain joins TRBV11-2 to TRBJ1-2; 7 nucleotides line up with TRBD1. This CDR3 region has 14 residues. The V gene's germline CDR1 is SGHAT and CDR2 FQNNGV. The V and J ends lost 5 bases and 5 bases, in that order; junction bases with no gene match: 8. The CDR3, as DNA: TGTGCCAGCAGCAAGGGACAGCTTCTTTATGGCTACACCTTC. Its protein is CASSKGQLLYGYTF.

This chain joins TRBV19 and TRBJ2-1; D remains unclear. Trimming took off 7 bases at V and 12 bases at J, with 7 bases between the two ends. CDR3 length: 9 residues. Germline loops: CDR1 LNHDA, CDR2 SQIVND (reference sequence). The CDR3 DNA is TGTGCCAGTACAAACATGCAGTTCTTC. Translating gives CASTNMQFF. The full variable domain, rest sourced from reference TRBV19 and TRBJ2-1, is DGGITQSPKYLFRKEGQNVTLSCEQNLNHDAMYWYRQDPGQGLRLIYYSQIVNDFQKGDIAEGYSVSREKKESFPLTVTSAQKNPTAFYLCASTNMQFFGPGTRLTVL.

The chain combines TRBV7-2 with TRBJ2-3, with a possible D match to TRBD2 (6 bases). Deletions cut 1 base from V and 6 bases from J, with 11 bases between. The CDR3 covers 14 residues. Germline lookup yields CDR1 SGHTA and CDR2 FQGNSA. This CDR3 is CASSLVGGFDTQYF. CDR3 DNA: TGTGCCAGCAGCTTAGTCGGGGGATTTGATACGCAGTATTTT.

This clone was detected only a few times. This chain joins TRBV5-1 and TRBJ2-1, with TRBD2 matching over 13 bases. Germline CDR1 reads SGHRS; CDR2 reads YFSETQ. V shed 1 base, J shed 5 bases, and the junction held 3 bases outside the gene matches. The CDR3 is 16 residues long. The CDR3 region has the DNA TGCGCCAGCAGCTTGACTAGCGGGGGGGCCCACAATGAGCAGTTCTTC. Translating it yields CASSLTSGGAHNEQFF.

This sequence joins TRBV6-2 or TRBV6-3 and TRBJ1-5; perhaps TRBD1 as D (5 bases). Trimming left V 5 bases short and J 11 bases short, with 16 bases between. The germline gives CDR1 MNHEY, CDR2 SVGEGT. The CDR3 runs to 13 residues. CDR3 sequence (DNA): TGTGCCAGCAGTCAGGGACGCCGGGGGACCCAGCATTTT. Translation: CASSQGRRGTQHF.

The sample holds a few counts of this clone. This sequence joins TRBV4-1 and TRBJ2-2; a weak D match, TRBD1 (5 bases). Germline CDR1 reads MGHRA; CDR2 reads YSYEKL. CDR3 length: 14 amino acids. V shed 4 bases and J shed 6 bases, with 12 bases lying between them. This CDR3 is CASSLLGAPGELFF. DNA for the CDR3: TGCGCCAGCAGCCTTCTAGGGGCCCCCGGGGAGCTGTTTTTT.

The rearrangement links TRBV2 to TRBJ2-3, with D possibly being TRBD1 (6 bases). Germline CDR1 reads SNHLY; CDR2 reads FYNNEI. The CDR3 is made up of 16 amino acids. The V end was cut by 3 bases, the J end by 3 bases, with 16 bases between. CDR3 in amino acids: CASSDRGFAETDTQYF. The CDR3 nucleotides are TGTGCCAGCAGTGACAGGGGATTTGCAGAGACAGATACGCAGTATTTT.

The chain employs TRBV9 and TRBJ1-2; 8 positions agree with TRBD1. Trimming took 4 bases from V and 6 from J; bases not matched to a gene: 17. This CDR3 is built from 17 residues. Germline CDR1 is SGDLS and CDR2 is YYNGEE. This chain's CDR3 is CASSPSMGRQGANGYTF. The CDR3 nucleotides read TGTGCCAGCAGCCCTAGTATGGGTAGGCAGGGGGCGAATGGCTACACCTTC.

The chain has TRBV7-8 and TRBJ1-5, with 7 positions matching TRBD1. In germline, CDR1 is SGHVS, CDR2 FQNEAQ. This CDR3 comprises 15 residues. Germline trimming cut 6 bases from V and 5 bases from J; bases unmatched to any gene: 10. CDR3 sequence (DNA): TGTGCCAGCAGGGACGGGACAGACCATTATCAGCCCCAGCATTTT. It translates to CASRDGTDHYQPQHF.

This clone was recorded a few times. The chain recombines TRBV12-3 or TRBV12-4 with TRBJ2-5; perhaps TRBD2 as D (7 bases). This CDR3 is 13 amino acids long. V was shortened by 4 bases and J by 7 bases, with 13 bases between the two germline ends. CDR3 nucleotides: TGTGCCAGCAGTTCGGGGGGCCTGGGGACCCAGTACTTC. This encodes CASSSGGLGTQYF.

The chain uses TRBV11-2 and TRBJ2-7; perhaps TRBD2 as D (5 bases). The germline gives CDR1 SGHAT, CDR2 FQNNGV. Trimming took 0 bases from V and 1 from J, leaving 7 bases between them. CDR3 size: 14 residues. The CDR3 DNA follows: TGTGCCAGCAGCTTAGACAGCGGTTCCTACGAGCAGTACTTC. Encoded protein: CASSLDSGSYEQYF.